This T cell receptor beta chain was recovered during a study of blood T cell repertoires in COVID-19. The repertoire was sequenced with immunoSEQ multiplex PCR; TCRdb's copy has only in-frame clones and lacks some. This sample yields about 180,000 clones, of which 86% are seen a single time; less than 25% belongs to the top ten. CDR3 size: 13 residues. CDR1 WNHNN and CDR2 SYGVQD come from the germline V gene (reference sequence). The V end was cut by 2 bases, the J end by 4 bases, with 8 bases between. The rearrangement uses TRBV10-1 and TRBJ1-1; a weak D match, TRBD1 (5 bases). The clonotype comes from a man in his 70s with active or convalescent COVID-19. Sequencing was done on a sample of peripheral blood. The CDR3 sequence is CASSEGGGTEAFF. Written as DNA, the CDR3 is TGCGCCAGCAGTGAGGGGGGAGGCACTGAAGCTTTCTTT.